These 12 T cell receptor beta chains came from one sample sequenced in a study of blood T cell repertoires in COVID-19. Produced via immunoSEQ multiplex PCR; TCRdb's table is partial and in-frame only. The sample yields fewer than 250,000 clones, around 83% seen once. The specimen sequenced was peripheral blood. The receptors originated from a man aged 35-49 years with acute or convalescent COVID-19.

The chain links TRBV6-6 to TRBJ2-7; D is uncertain. Germline loops: CDR1 MNHNY, CDR2 SVGAGI (reference sequence). This CDR3 comprises 14 residues. V gave up 0 bases and J gave up 2 bases, with 8 bases separating them. CDR3 DNA: TGTGCCAGCAGTTACTCGACATCGGCCTACGAGCAGTACTTC. The encoded protein is CASSYSTSAYEQYF.

This chain uses TRBV9 with TRBJ2-5; tentative D call: TRBD2 (5 bases). This CDR3 has 15 amino acids. V lost 0 bases to trimming and J lost 3 bases, with 12 bases between them. The V gene's germline CDR1 is SGDLS and CDR2 YYNGEE. CDR3 nucleotides: TGTGCCAGCAGCGTAGGTGCGGGCCCAGAAGAGACCCAGTACTTC. Amino acids: CASSVGAGPEETQYF. The full variable domain, in which reference TRBV9 and TRBJ2-5 provide the parts outside the CDR3, is DSGVTQTPKHLITATGQRVTLRCSPRSGDLSVYWYQQSLDQGLQFLIQYYNGEERAKGNILERFSAQQFPDLHSELNLSSLELGDSALYFCASSVGAGPEETQYFGPGTRLLVL.

The rearrangement joins TRBV18 to TRBJ1-2; D possibly corresponds to TRBD1 (5 bases). This CDR3 contains 15 residues. Germline values: CDR1 KGHSH, CDR2 LQKENI. Trimming took off 2 bases at V and 8 bases at J, with 18 bases between the two ends. CDR3 amino acids: CASSPGWGQPLGYTF. The DNA for the CDR3 is TGTGCCAGCTCACCAGGGTGGGGCCAACCCCTCGGCTACACCTTC.

V and J are TRBV18 and TRBJ1-4, with a possible D match to TRBD1 (6 bases). Trimming shortened V by 5 bases and J by 5 bases, and 12 bases separated the two germline ends. Germline loops: CDR1 KGHSH, CDR2 LQKENI. The CDR3 runs to 14 residues. The CDR3 is CASSSGQFNEKLFF. The CDR3 nucleotides are TGTGCCAGCTCATCCGGACAGTTCAATGAAAAACTGTTTTTT.

V and J are TRBV5-1 and TRBJ1-4, with D tentatively TRBD1 (6 bases). Germline assignment: CDR1 SGHRS and CDR2 YFSETQ. The V and J ends lost 3 bases and 5 bases respectively, with 11 bases between them. The CDR3 is made up of 14 amino acids. For the CDR3, the DNA is TGCGCCAGCAGCTGGACAGACGCGAATGAAAAACTGTTTTTT. Encoded protein: CASSWTDANEKLFF.

The V call is TRBV29-1, the J call TRBJ2-7; TRBD2 is a possible D gene (6 bases). The CDR3 totals 13 residues. Germline CDR1 and CDR2: SQVTM and ANQGSEA. V lost 4 bases, J lost 3 bases, and 13 bases lay in between. The CDR3 region is CSVALGGNYEQYF. Written as DNA, the CDR3 is TGCAGCGTTGCCCTCGGGGGAAACTACGAGCAGTACTTC.

The V and J genes are TRBV29-1 and TRBJ1-4; 7 nucleotides line up with TRBD1. Germline V gene data show CDR1 as SQVTM and CDR2 as ANQGSEA. This CDR3 is 13 amino acids long. Unmatched junction bases numbered 5, after V lost 6 bases and J lost 4 bases. For the CDR3, the DNA is TGCAGCGTCCGACAGGGCGGTAATGAAAAACTGTTTTTT. Its protein is CSVRQGGNEKLFF.

CDR3 sequence (DNA): TGTGCCAGCCAGGAGAACCGGCAGGGAGGTGCACCCCTCCACTTT. It specifies CASQENRQGGAPLHF. The gene calls are TRBV6-5 and TRBJ1-6; TRBD1 is a possible D gene (5 bases). CDR1 is MNHEY and CDR2 is SVGAGI in the germline V gene. The CDR3 loop spans 15 amino acids. Trimming removed 8 bases at V and 11 bases at J, with 22 bases between.

This chain links TRBV7-8 with TRBJ2-3; TRBD2 aligns across 8 bases. With 5 bases clipped from V and 1 base from J, the junction kept 5 bases outside the gene matches. CDR1 is SGHVS, CDR2 FQNEAQ, per germline. The CDR3 extends over 15 amino acids. Here the CDR3 DNA reads TGTGCCAGCAGCCCCTTAGCGGGGCGCACAGATACGCAGTATTTT. As protein: CASSPLAGRTDTQYF.

The gene calls are TRBV5-4 and TRBJ2-3; 11 bases map to TRBD1. With V trimmed by 4 bases and J by 5 bases, 6 bases remained unmatched. The germline gives CDR1 SGHNT, CDR2 YYREEE (reference sequence). This CDR3 spans 15 amino acids. Here the CDR3 DNA reads TGTGCCAGCAGCACTGGGACAGGGGGTGAAGATACGCAGTATTTT. This codes for CASSTGTGGEDTQYF.

This rearrangement joins TRBV2 to TRBJ1-2, with D possibly matching TRBD1 (5 bases). V was shortened by 3 bases and J by 4 bases, with 21 bases between the two germline ends. The CDR3 has 17 amino acids. In germline, CDR1 is SNHLY, CDR2 FYNNEI. The CDR3: CASSEIGQLAVIYGYTF. The CDR3 DNA sequence: TGTGCCAGCAGTGAGATAGGACAACTCGCGGTAATCTATGGCTACACCTTC.

The chain joins TRBV19 to TRBJ1-5; TRBD1 matches 7 bases. Germline CDR1 LNHDA, CDR2 SQIVND (reference sequence). There are 17 residues in the CDR3. V lost 5 bases to trimming and J lost 7 bases; unmatched junction nucleotides: 17. The CDR3, as DNA: TGTGCCAGTAGTGACCGGGACAGAAGCCAGCTGGGGCAGCCCCAGCATTTT. Protein: CASSDRDRSQLGQPQHF.